The 10 T cell receptor beta chains reported below all come from one sample, sequenced in a study of T cell responses to AZD1222 COVID-19 vaccine. The protocol was immunoSEQ multiplex PCR, while the TCRdb copy is restricted to in-frame clones and leaves out a portion. The sample records fewer than 100,000 clones, roughly 84% being singletons. The sample consisted of peripheral blood, taken on day 0 of AZD1222 vaccination. All receptors come from an adult in good health.

The rearrangement uses TRBV11-3 and TRBJ2-7; D remains unclear. V lost 4 bases to trimming and J lost 3 bases, with 7 bases between them. Germline CDR1 is SGHNT and CDR2 is YENEEA. The CDR3 covers 12 residues. The CDR3 DNA is TGTGCCAGCAGCTCCGCCGACTACGAGCAGTACTTC. Its translation is CASSSADYEQYF. Full variable domain (missing parts from reference TRBV11-3 and TRBJ2-7): EAGVVQSPRYKIIEKKQPVAFWCNPISGHNTLYWYLQNLGQGPELLIRYENEEAVDDSQLPKDRFSAERLKGVDSTLKIQPAELGDSAVYLCASSSADYEQYFGPGTRLTVT.

This chain connects TRBV5-1 to TRBJ1-3, with D possibly matching TRBD1 (6 bases). This CDR3 spans 15 amino acids. V was shortened by 0 bases and J by 0 bases, with 7 bases between the two germline ends. Germline values: CDR1 SGHRS, CDR2 YFSETQ. The CDR3 nucleotides read TGCGCCAGCAGCTTGGGGACAGACTCTGGAAACACCATATATTTT. The encoded protein is CASSLGTDSGNTIYF.

This chain connects TRBV7-2 to TRBJ1-2; unclear D gene. The V end lost 5 bases, the J end lost 8 bases, and 24 bases lay between the germline ends. The CDR3 is 16 amino acids. CDR1 is SGHTA, CDR2 FQGNSA, per germline. DNA for the CDR3: TGTGCCAGCAGCCCCCCGCACTTCGACTCCGGAGGCGGCTACACCTTC. Translating it yields CASSPPHFDSGGGYTF. Full variable domain (remainder filled in from reference TRBV7-2 and TRBJ1-2): GAGVSQSPSNKVTEKGKDVELRCDPISGHTALYWYRQSLGQGLEFLIYFQGNSAPDKSGLPSDRFSAERTGGSVSTLTIQRTQQEDSAVYLCASSPPHFDSGGGYTFGSGTRLTVV.

V gene TRBV12-3 or TRBV12-4 combines with J gene TRBJ1-3; D not certain. V was pared by 7 bases and J by 7 bases, with 8 bases between. The CDR3 has 11 residues. CDR3 DNA sequence: TGTGCCAGCACCCCCGGGAACACCATATATTTT. It is translated as CASTPGNTIYF.

V is TRBV7-3 and J is TRBJ1-4; a possible D gene is TRBD1 (5 bases). V lost 3 bases and J lost 8, with 22 bases in between. The CDR3 totals 17 residues. Germline V CDR1 and CDR2: SGHTA, FQGTGA. CDR3 DNA: TGTGCCAGCAGCTTTCCCCACTTACAGGCCCGACGGGAAAAACTGTTTTTT. The encoded protein is CASSFPHLQARREKLFF.

The CDR3 region has the DNA TGTGCCAGTAGTTCGCGGGGGGGCTCCTACAATGAGCAGTTCTTC. Residues: CASSSRGGSYNEQFF. This chain connects TRBV19 to TRBJ2-1, with 9 bases lining up with TRBD2. The CDR3 contains 15 residues. Trimming took 5 bases from V and 0 from J; bases not matched to a gene: 2. CDR1 LNHDA and CDR2 SQIVND come from the germline V gene (reference sequence).

The V call is TRBV4-2, the J call TRBJ1-5, with a tentative D call TRBD1 (6 bases). With 8 bases removed from V and 6 bases from J, the gap between germline ends came to 17 bases. Germline CDR1 LGHNA, CDR2 YNFKEQ. The length of the CDR3 is 14 residues. The CDR3 sequence is CASSEDRLGQPQHF. In DNA, the CDR3 is TGTGCCAGCTCCGAAGACAGGTTGGGTCAGCCCCAGCATTTT.

This chain connects TRBV19 to TRBJ1-2, with D possibly matching TRBD1 (5 bases). The CDR3 extends over 14 amino acids. Germline V CDR1 and CDR2: LNHDA, SQIVND (reference sequence). V was shortened by 5 bases and J by 4 bases, with 14 bases between the two germline ends. CDR3 sequence reads: CASSPGTVAYGYTF. As DNA, the CDR3 is TGTGCCAGTAGTCCCGGGACGGTGGCCTATGGCTACACCTTC.

This clone was seen just once. This chain links TRBV7-9 with TRBJ2-4; the D gene is possibly TRBD2 (6 bases). Per germline, CDR1 SEHNR and CDR2 FQNEAQ (reference sequence). The CDR3 has 15 residues. V was clipped by 3 bases and J by 3 bases, with 12 bases between them. The CDR3 DNA sequence: TGTGCCAGCAGCTTGGAGGGAACCGGCAAAAACATTCAGTACTTC. This sequence encodes CASSLEGTGKNIQYF.

This clone was detected a few times. The chain recombines TRBV4-1 with TRBJ2-7; D is unresolved. The CDR3 runs 14 residues. Trimming took 0 bases from V and 2 from J, leaving 8 bases between them. The germline V gene has CDR1 MGHRA and CDR2 YSYEKL. CDR3 in DNA: TGCGCCAGCAGCCAAGAATATGCGGCCTACGAGCAGTACTTC. This encodes CASSQEYAAYEQYF.